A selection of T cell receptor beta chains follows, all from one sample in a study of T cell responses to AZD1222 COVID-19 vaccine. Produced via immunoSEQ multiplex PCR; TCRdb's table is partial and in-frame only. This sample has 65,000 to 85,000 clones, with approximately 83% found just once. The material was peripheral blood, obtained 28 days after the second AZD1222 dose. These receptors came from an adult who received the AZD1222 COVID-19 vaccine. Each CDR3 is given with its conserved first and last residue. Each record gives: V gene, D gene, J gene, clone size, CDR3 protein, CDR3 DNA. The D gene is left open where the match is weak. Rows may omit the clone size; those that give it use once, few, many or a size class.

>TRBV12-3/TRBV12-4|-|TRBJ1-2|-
CASSLARVGYTF
TGTGCCAGCAGTTTAGCGAGGGTTGGCTACACCTTC
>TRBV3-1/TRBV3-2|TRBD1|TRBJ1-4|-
CASSLDRGEKLFF
TGTGCCAGCAGCTTAGACAGGGGTGAAAAACTGTTTTTT
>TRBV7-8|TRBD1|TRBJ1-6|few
CASSLAARVEGAGSPLHF
TGTGCCAGCAGCTTAGCAGCCCGGGTGGAGGGGGCAGGTTCACCCCTCCACTTT
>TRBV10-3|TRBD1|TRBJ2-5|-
CAISGQGEETQYF
TGTGCCATCAGTGGACAGGGGGAAGAGACCCAGTACTTC
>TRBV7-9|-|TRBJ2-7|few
CASSHPEARSYEQYF
TGTGCCAGCAGCCACCCTGAGGCCCGCTCCTACGAGCAGTACTTC
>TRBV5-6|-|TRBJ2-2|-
CATSRPLTGELFF
TGTGCCACCTCACGCCCACTAACCGGGGAGCTGTTTTTT
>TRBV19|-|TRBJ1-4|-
CASTPTGLNEKLFF
TGTGCCAGTACACCGACAGGCCTTAATGAAAAACTGTTTTTT
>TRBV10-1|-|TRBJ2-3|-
CASSESLRSDTQYF
TGCGCCAGCAGTGAGTCTCTCAGGTCGGATACGCAGTATTTT
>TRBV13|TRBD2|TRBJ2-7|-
CASSWRLADEQYF
TGTGCCAGCAGCTGGAGACTAGCTGACGAGCAGTACTTC
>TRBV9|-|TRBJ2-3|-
CASSVGGTTDTQYF
TGTGCCAGCAGCGTAGGGGGCACCACAGATACGCAGTATTTT
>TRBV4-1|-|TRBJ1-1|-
CASSQDLGAGFNTEAFF
TGCGCCAGCAGCCAAGATTTAGGGGCGGGGTTCAACACTGAAGCTTTCTTT
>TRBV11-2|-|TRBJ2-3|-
CASSRPAGDTQYF
TGTGCCAGCAGTCGACCGGCGGGGGATACGCAGTATTTT
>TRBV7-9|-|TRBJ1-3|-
CASSPLGGRDSGNTIYF
TGTGCCAGCAGCCCTTTGGGGGGCAGGGACTCTGGAAACACCATATATTTT
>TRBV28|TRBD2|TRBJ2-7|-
CASSEGRGGFSYEQYF
TGTGCCAGCAGTGAGGGTCGGGGGGGCTTTTCCTACGAGCAGTACTTC
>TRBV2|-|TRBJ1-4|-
CASSRVWEKLFF
TGTGCCAGCAGTCGGGTTTGGGAAAAACTGTTTTTT
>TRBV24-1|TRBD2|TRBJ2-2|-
CATRSGGAFGELFF
TGTGCCACCAGAAGCGGGGGGGCCTTCGGGGAGCTGTTTTTT
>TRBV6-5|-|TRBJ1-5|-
CASSYRVTQPQHF
TGTGCCAGCAGTTATAGGGTTACTCAGCCCCAGCATTTT
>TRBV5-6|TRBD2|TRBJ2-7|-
CASSLTGTRSYEQYF
TGTGCCAGCAGCCTAACCGGGACTAGATCGTACGAGCAGTACTTC
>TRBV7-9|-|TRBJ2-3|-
CASSFWGDTQYF
TGTGCCAGCAGCTTCTGGGGGGATACGCAGTATTTT
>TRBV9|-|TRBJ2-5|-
CASSAEGGGGETQYF
TGTGCCAGCAGCGCCGAAGGGGGTGGGGGAGAGACCCAGTACTTC
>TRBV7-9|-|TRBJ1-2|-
CASTSSGRGYYGYTF
TGTGCCAGCACCAGCTCGGGCAGGGGATACTATGGCTACACCTTC
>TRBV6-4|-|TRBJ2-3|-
CASSDSKATPQYF
TGTGCCAGCAGTGACTCGAAGGCGACTCCGCAGTATTTT
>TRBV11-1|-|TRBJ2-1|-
CASSQNGFSNEQFF
TGTGCCAGCAGCCAAAATGGGTTCAGCAATGAGCAGTTCTTC
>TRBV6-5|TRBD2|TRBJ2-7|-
CASSPGGDRFYEQYF
TGTGCCAGCAGCCCCGGGGGGGATCGTTTCTACGAGCAGTACTTC
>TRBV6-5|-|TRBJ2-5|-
CASSYATETETQYF
TGTGCCAGCAGTTACGCAACAGAGACGGAGACCCAGTACTTC
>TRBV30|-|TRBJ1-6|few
CAWSVRRGEGSPLHF
TGTGCCTGGAGTGTACGGAGAGGGGAAGGTTCACCCCTCCACTTT
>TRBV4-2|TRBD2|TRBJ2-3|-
CASSHTPGSGGFTDTQYF
TGTGCCAGCAGCCACACCCCAGGTAGCGGGGGGTTCACAGATACGCAGTATTTT
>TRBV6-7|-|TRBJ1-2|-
CASSYSCIPRGYTF
TGTGCCAGCAGTTACTCGTGCATCCCCAGGGGCTACACCTTC
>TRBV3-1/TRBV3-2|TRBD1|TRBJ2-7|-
CASSWGTGNSYEQYF
TGTGCCAGCAGCTGGGGGACAGGGAACTCCTACGAGCAGTACTTC
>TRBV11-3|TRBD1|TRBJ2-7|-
CASSLGTGGDYEQYF
TGTGCCAGCAGCTTAGGGACAGGGGGCGACTACGAGCAGTACTTC
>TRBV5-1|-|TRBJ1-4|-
CASSLARGEGNEKLFF
TGCGCCAGCAGCTTGGCTCGCGGGGAGGGTAACGAAAAACTGTTTTTT
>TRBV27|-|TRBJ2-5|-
CASSLLSVGAGETQYF
TGTGCCAGCAGTTTATTGTCCGTGGGGGCAGGAGAGACCCAGTACTTC
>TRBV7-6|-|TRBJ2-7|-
CASSLAGLAHYEQYF
TGTGCCAGCAGCTTAGCGGGACTTGCCCACTACGAGCAGTACTTC
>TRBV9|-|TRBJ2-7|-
CASSPHTQGGEQYF
TGTGCCAGCAGCCCCCATACCCAGGGCGGCGAGCAGTACTTC
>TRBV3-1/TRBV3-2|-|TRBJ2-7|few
CASSRAYEQYF
TGTGCCAGCAGTCGGGCCTACGAGCAGTACTTC
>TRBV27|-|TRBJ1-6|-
CASRFTGSSPLHF
TGTGCCAGCAGGTTCACAGGGAGCTCACCCCTCCACTTT
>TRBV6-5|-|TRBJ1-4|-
CASSYSKAEKLFF
TGTGCCAGCAGTTACTCGAAGGCCGAAAAACTGTTTTTT
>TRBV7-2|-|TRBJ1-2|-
CASRSRGGAYGYTF
TGTGCCAGCAGGTCGCGGGGTGGGGCCTATGGCTACACCTTC
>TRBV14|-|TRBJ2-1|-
CASSQAIGNEQFF
TGTGCCAGCAGCCAGGCTATAGGGAATGAGCAGTTCTTC
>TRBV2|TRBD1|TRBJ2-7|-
CASEGQSYEQYF
TGTGCCAGCGAGGGACAGTCCTACGAGCAGTACTTC
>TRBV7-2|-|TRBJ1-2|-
CASRFVATGANYGYTF
TGTGCCAGCAGGTTCGTAGCGACGGGAGCTAACTATGGCTACACCTTC
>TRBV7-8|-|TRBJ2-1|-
CASSLAGQNSYNEQFF
TGTGCCAGCAGCTTAGCGGGGCAGAACTCCTACAATGAGCAGTTCTTC
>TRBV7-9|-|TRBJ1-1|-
CASSRGGGDTEAFF
TGTGCCAGCAGTCGCGGCGGGGGTGACACTGAAGCTTTCTTT
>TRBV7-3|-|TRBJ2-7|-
CASSSGTDYEQYF
TGTGCCAGCAGCTCAGGGACGGACTACGAGCAGTACTTC
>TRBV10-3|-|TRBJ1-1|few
CAISAPQGSTEAFF
TGTGCCATCAGTGCCCCTCAGGGGAGCACTGAAGCTTTCTTT
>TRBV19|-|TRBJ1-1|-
CATERGGQSTEAFF
TGTGCCACCGAACGTGGCGGCCAGAGCACTGAAGCTTTCTTT
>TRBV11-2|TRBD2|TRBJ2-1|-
CASSSGLAGGEQFF
TGTGCCAGCAGCTCTGGACTAGCGGGGGGCGAGCAGTTCTTC
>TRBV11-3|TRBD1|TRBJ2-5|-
CASSARQGEETQYF
TGTGCCAGCAGCGCAAGACAGGGGGAAGAGACCCAGTACTTC
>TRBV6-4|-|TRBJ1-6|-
CASSEGVAYNSPLHF
TGTGCCAGCAGTGAGGGGGTGGCCTATAATTCACCCCTCCACTTT
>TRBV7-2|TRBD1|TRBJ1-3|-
CASSLTGDGNTIYF
TGTGCCAGCAGCTTGACAGGGGATGGAAACACCATATATTTT
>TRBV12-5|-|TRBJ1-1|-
CAYVSGTEAFF
TGTGCCTACGTCAGCGGTACTGAAGCTTTCTTT
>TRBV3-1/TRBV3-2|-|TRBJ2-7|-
CASSLQPVYEQYF
TGTGCCAGCAGCCTCCAACCGGTCTACGAGCAGTACTTC
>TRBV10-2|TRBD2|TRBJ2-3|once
CASNIGGATDTQYF
TGCGCCAGCAACATCGGGGGGGCTACAGATACGCAGTATTTT
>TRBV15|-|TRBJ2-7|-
CATSRERDSYEQYF
TGTGCCACCAGCAGAGAGCGGGACAGCTACGAGCAGTACTTC
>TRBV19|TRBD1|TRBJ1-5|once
CATVDRGRNQPQHF
TGTGCCACTGTTGACAGGGGACGCAATCAGCCCCAGCATTTT